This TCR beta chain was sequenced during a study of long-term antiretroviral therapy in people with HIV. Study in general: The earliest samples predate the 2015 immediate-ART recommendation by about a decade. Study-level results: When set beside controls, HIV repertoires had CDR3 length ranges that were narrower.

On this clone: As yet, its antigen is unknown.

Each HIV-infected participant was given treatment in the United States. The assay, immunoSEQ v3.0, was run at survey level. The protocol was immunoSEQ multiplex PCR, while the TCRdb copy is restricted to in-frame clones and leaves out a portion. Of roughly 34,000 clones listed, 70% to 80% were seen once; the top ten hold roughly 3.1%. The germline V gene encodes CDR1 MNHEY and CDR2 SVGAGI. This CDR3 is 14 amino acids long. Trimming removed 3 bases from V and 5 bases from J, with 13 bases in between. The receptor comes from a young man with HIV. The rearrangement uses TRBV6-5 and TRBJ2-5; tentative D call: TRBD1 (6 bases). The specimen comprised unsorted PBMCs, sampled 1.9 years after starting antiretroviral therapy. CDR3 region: CASSYIGDKETQYF. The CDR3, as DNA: TGTGCCAGCAGTTATATCGGGGACAAGGAGACCCAGTACTTC.